The 19 T cell receptor beta chains presented below share a single source sample, sequenced in a study of technical replicates of blood from a handful of donors. TCRdb's table, derived via immunoSEQ multiplex PCR, lists solely in-frame clones and lacks some. The sample lists fewer than 80,000 clones, approximately 86% seen once, with about 5% in the top ten. The sample taken for sequencing was PBMCs. The receptors come from a human donor in good health. Some clones in this sample may be carry-over from other donors' samples.

The chain uses TRBV4-3 and TRBJ1-2, with TRBD1 matching over 7 bases. The V segment lost 0 bases and the J segment 6 bases; nucleotides outside the gene matches: 4. There are 14 residues in the CDR3. In germline, CDR1 is LGHNA, CDR2 YSLEER. This chain's CDR3 is CASSQDHRGDGYTF. CDR3 DNA sequence: TGCGCCAGCAGCCAAGATCACAGGGGAGATGGCTACACCTTC.

The rearrangement uses TRBV4-3 and TRBJ2-7; the match to TRBD2 covers 10 bases. The germline V gene encodes CDR1 LGHNA and CDR2 YSLEER. The CDR3 is 17 residues long. V trimming: 0 bases; J trimming: 4 bases; junction bases outside the gene matches: 9. In DNA, the CDR3 is TGCGCCAGCAGCCAAGAGCTTTCGACTAGCGGGCTATACGAGCAGTACTTC. It yields the protein CASSQELSTSGLYEQYF.

CDR3 residues: CASSQRLAVQGSTDTQYF. The CDR3 DNA follows: TGTGCCAGCAGCCAAAGACTAGCGGTCCAGGGGAGCACAGATACGCAGTATTTT. The chain has TRBV7-7 and TRBJ2-3, with 9 bases identical to TRBD2. The CDR3 is 18 amino acids. The germline V gene has CDR1 SSHAT and CDR2 FNYEAQ (reference sequence). V lost 5 bases and J lost 0; bases outside the gene matches: 12.

This clone occurred a few times. The V gene is TRBV5-1, the J gene TRBJ2-1; weak D call: TRBD2 (5 bases). Germline CDR1 reads SGHRS; CDR2 reads YFSETQ. Between the trimmed V and J ends, which lost 5 bases and 0 bases, there was a span of 9 bases. This CDR3 contains 14 residues. CDR3 sequence: CASSRGDSYNEQFF. The CDR3, as DNA: TGCGCCAGCAGTCGGGGAGACTCCTACAATGAGCAGTTCTTC. Based on the CDR3 plus reference TRBV5-1 and TRBJ2-1, the full variable domain is KAGVTQTPRYLIKTRGQQVTLSCSPISGHRSVSWYQQTPGQGLQFLFEYFSETQRNKGNFPGRFSGRQFSNSRSEMNVSTLELGDSALYLCASSRGDSYNEQFFGPGTRLTVL.

This sequence joins TRBV30 and TRBJ1-2; 8 bases are shared with TRBD1. The CDR3 spans 13 residues. Germline lookup yields CDR1 GTSNPN and CDR2 SVGIG (reference sequence). The J segment lost 6 bases and the V segment lost 4 bases, leaving 7 bases of the junction unmatched. CDR3 loop: CAWNRRGPDGYTF. For the CDR3, the DNA is TGTGCCTGGAACCGCAGGGGGCCCGATGGCTACACCTTC.

The chain links TRBV9 to TRBJ2-1, with 10 bases identical to TRBD1. There are 15 residues in the CDR3. The germline V gene encodes CDR1 SGDLS and CDR2 YYNGEE. V lost 3 bases and J lost 6; bases outside the gene matches: 6. The CDR3 here is CASSAHGQGGNEQFF. CDR3 sequence (DNA): TGTGCCAGCAGCGCCCACGGACAGGGGGGCAATGAGCAGTTCTTC.

V gene TRBV4-2 combines with J gene TRBJ2-3, with D tentatively TRBD2 (5 bases). The germline V and J ends were trimmed by 1 base and 2 bases, with 7 bases remaining between them. The CDR3 consists of 14 residues. From germline, CDR1 is LGHNA and CDR2 YNFKEQ. The CDR3 loop is CASSQGTLTDTQYF. The CDR3 DNA reads TGTGCCAGCAGCCAAGGGACTCTCACAGATACGCAGTATTTT.

This clone occurred a few times. V is TRBV6-1 and J is TRBJ1-2; 7 nucleotides align to TRBD1. J gave up 5 bases and V 4 bases, and 4 bases lay outside the gene matches. The CDR3 extends over 13 amino acids. Germline V CDR1 and CDR2: MNHNS, SASEGT. This CDR3 reads CASSGQGGYGYTF. As DNA, the CDR3 is TGTGCCAGCAGTGGACAGGGAGGATATGGCTACACCTTC.

V and J are TRBV19 and TRBJ2-3, with 14 nucleotides matching TRBD2. CDR1 and CDR2 (germline): LNHDA, SQIVND (reference sequence). The CDR3 is 16 residues long. The ends lost 1 base at V and 5 bases at J; junction bases unmatched: 2. For the CDR3, the DNA is TGTGCCAGTAGTATAGGAGGACTAGCGGGAGGAGATACGCAGTATTTT. The encoded protein is CASSIGGLAGGDTQYF.

CDR3 nucleotide sequence: TGTGCCAGCAGTACCCGGACAGGGGGCAGAAACTATGGCTACACCTTC. This gives the protein CASSTRTGGRNYGYTF. The V and J genes are TRBV28 and TRBJ1-2; 11 bases line up with TRBD1. The germline gives CDR1 MDHEN, CDR2 SYDVKM. The CDR3 length is 16 residues. The V gene end was trimmed by 5 bases and the J gene end by 2 bases; junction bases not matched to a gene: 7.

The chain joins TRBV4-2 to TRBJ1-3; D gene ambiguous. The CDR3 spans 17 residues. V lost 0 bases to trimming and J lost 0 bases, with 12 bases between them. Germline CDR1 and CDR2: LGHNA and YNFKEQ. The CDR3 spells CASSQDPLRSSGNTIYF. CDR3 nucleotide sequence: TGTGCCAGCAGCCAAGACCCTTTGAGGAGCTCTGGAAACACCATATATTTT.

The V call is TRBV4-2, the J call TRBJ1-6; TRBD1 aligns across 8 bases. V was pared by 0 bases and J by 6 bases, with 7 bases of the junction left unmatched. Germline V CDR1 and CDR2: LGHNA, YNFKEQ. This CDR3 is 17 amino acids long. This CDR3 is CASSQDVAGGLNSPLHF. The CDR3 region has the DNA TGTGCCAGCAGCCAAGATGTCGCAGGGGGCCTTAATTCACCCCTCCACTTT.

The chain carries TRBV30 and TRBJ2-7; 9 nucleotides line up with TRBD1. The V and J ends lost 5 bases and 11 bases, in that order; junction bases with no gene match: 10. Germline V gene sequence: CDR1 GTSNPN, CDR2 SVGIG (reference sequence). The CDR3 spans 12 residues. The CDR3 DNA reads TGTGCCTGGGATCCGGGACAGGGATTTAAGTACTTC. Translated: CAWDPGQGFKYF.

This clone showed up just once. The chain joins TRBV5-4 to TRBJ1-5; D is ambiguous. This CDR3 contains 15 residues. CDR1 and CDR2 (germline): SGHNT, YYREEE (reference sequence). V lost 3 bases, J lost 4 bases, and 14 bases lay in between. CDR3 coding DNA: TGTGCCAGCAGCTCGGGAGGGCTGGAGAATCAGCCCCAGCATTTT. It encodes CASSSGGLENQPQHF.

This clone occurred once. As DNA, the CDR3 is TGTGCCAGCAGTGAATTACAGGGACAGGGTAGTGAGCAGTTCTTC. This codes for CASSELQGQGSEQFF. The V call is TRBV9, the J call TRBJ2-1; TRBD1 agrees at 9 bases. Germline CDR1 SGDLS, CDR2 YYNGEE. V was pared by 5 bases and J by 9 bases, with 12 bases of the junction left unmatched. CDR3 size: 15 residues.

The chain carries TRBV7-9 and TRBJ2-7, with 9 bases aligning to TRBD2. V was clipped by 5 bases and J by 4 bases; unmatched bases: 6. The CDR3 is made up of 14 amino acids. Germline CDR1 SEHNR, CDR2 FQNEAQ (reference sequence). The CDR3 region has the DNA TGTGCCAGCAGCGCTAGCGGGGAGAAGTACGAGCAGTACTTC. Protein product: CASSASGEKYEQYF.

The chain links TRBV11-2 to TRBJ1-5; 8 bases are shared with TRBD1. Germline lookup yields CDR1 SGHAT and CDR2 FQNNGV. The CDR3 totals 17 residues. The V gene end was trimmed by 5 bases and the J gene end by 0 bases; junction bases not matched to a gene: 9. The CDR3 region has the DNA TGTGCCAGCAGCCAGGGCCAGGGGGCGAGTAGCAATCAGCCCCAGCATTTT. Amino acids: CASSQGQGASSNQPQHF.

In this sample, this clone turned up once. The chain is built from TRBV13 and TRBJ1-2; TRBD1 aligns across 8 bases. Germline values: CDR1 PRHDT, CDR2 FYEKMQ (reference sequence). V was pared by 5 bases and J by 8 bases, with 13 bases of the junction left unmatched. The CDR3 is 15 residues long. CDR3 protein: CASSNRDRWGRGYTF. Here the CDR3 DNA reads TGTGCCAGCAGCAACCGGGACAGGTGGGGAAGAGGCTACACCTTC.

The chain combines TRBV29-1 with TRBJ1-1, with D possibly TRBD1 on 6 matching bases. V was cut by 8 bases and J by 5 bases, with 18 bases left in between. Germline CDR1 reads SQVTM; CDR2 reads ANQGSEA. The CDR3 is 13 residues long. For the CDR3, the DNA is TGCAGCACAACACTGGGGACACCGACTGAAGCTTTCTTT. This encodes CSTTLGTPTEAFF.